This TCR beta chain is drawn from a study of cytomegalovirus exposure and HLA in healthy donors. Repertoires were generated with immunoSEQ multiplex PCR, while TCRdb's copy carries only in-frame clones and drops some. The table includes 70,000 to 80,000 clones, around 94% detected once. Germline V gene data show CDR1 as MRHNA and CDR2 as SNTAGT. Trimming left V 2 bases short and J 3 bases short, with 7 bases between. This CDR3 region has 14 residues. The sequence came from a woman under 30 in good health and CMV-seropositive. The chain joins TRBV6-4 to TRBJ2-2; D remains ambiguous. The sample taken for sequencing was PBMCs. CDR3 DNA sequence: TGTGCCAGCAGTGACAGAGCTTACACCGGGGAGCTGTTTTTT. It codes for CASSDRAYTGELFF.